This T cell receptor (beta chain) was identified during a study of blood T cell repertoires in COVID-19. Study in general: The origin of the acute and convalescent COVID-19 samples was the United States, Italy and Spain.

The data were produced by immunoSEQ multiplex PCR, yet TCRdb's version contains in-frame clones alone and is incomplete. The data show under 110,000 clones, approximately 92% seen once. V was clipped by 8 bases and J by 3 bases, with 17 bases between them. CDR1 MNHEY and CDR2 SVGAGI come from the germline V gene. This CDR3 is built from 14 residues. V and J are TRBV6-5 and TRBJ2-7; D uncertain. The sample consisted of peripheral blood. The receptor was derived from a man aged 45 to 65 with active COVID-19. CDR3 bases: TGTGCCAGCCGGATGACTTTCTCGGACTACGAGCAGTACTTC. It codes for CASRMTFSDYEQYF.